The T cell receptor (beta chain) described here comes from a study of blood T cell repertoires in COVID-19. Sequenced by immunoSEQ multiplex PCR; TCRdb stores in-frame clones only, minus some. The sample has roughly 260,000 clones; around 87% are singletons. CDR1 is MDHEN and CDR2 is SYDVKM in the germline V gene. The trim removed 7 bases at V and 8 bases at J, leaving 6 bases unmatched. CDR3 length equals 12 residues. The sequencing sample was made of peripheral blood. V gene TRBV28 combines with J gene TRBJ1-2; TRBD1 agrees at 8 bases. The TCR comes from a woman aged 45-65 years with acute or convalescent COVID-19. The CDR3 DNA is TGTGCCAGCACAACGACAGGGGAAGGCTACACCTTC. Translating it yields CASTTTGEGYTF.